The 21 T cell receptor beta chains given below trace back to one sample, sequenced in a study of beta chain features in type 1 diabetes. The investigators reverse transcribed all of the isolated RNA, so they sequenced expressed TCRB transcripts. Here immunoSEQ multiplex PCR was the method, and the copy in TCRdb shows in-frame clones only, minus some. This table holds 310,000 or so clones, around 7.6% found once. The sequenced sample was central memory CD4+ T cells from blood. The source is a woman aged 18-35 years in good health.

V gene TRBV7-2 combines with J gene TRBJ2-7; 9 nucleotides agree with TRBD2. Germline V gives CDR1 SGHTA, CDR2 FQGNSA. V gave up 0 bases and J gave up 7 bases; unmatched junction bases: 7. The CDR3 sequence is 15 residues long. This CDR3 is CASSLARLAGREQYF. In nucleotides, the CDR3 is TGTGCCAGCAGCTTAGCGCGCCTAGCGGGACGTGAGCAGTACTTC. Based on the CDR3 plus reference TRBV7-2 and TRBJ2-7, the full variable domain is GAGVSQSPSNKVTEKGKDVELRCDPISGHTALYWYRQSLGQGLEFLIYFQGNSAPDKSGLPSDRFSAERTGGSVSTLTIQRTQQEDSAVYLCASSLARLAGREQYFGPGTRLTVT.

The count of this clone is one. The chain uses TRBV5-4 and TRBJ1-2, with D hard to call. The germline V and J ends were trimmed by 0 bases and 8 bases, with 14 bases remaining between them. The CDR3 loop spans 14 amino acids. CDR1 is SGHNT, CDR2 YYREEE, per germline (reference sequence). CDR3 DNA: TGTGCCAGCAGCTTGGATCCAAGGGAGCGCGGCTACACCTTC. As protein: CASSLDPRERGYTF.

This clone was seen repeatedly, ten times or more. This rearrangement joins TRBV28 to TRBJ2-6; no clear D gene. Germline assignment: CDR1 MDHEN and CDR2 SYDVKM. There are 15 residues in the CDR3. V lost 6 bases, J lost 4 bases, and 13 bases lay in between. DNA for the CDR3: TGTGCCAGCAGGGATTTTCGGGCAGGGGCCAACGTCCTGACTTTC. Its translation: CASRDFRAGANVLTF.

This clone was picked up many times. V and J are TRBV28 and TRBJ1-2; 7 bases match TRBD1. The CDR3 covers 12 residues. CDR1 and CDR2 (germline): MDHEN, SYDVKM. The V segment lost 4 bases and the J segment 7 bases; nucleotides outside the gene matches: 3. In nucleotides, the CDR3 is TGTGCCAGCAGTTCCCGGACAGGTGGCTACACCTTC. It codes for CASSSRTGGYTF.

This clone has ten or more counts. The same CDR3 is also encoded by other DNA sequences in this sample. The chain has TRBV27 and TRBJ1-5; a possible D gene is TRBD1 (5 bases). Germline loops: CDR1 MNHEY, CDR2 SMNVEV (reference sequence). The CDR3 has 13 amino acids. V dropped 2 bases and J dropped 5 bases, with 7 bases sitting between them. The DNA for the CDR3 is TGTGCCAGCAGTTTACTGGGGGATCAGCCCCAGCATTTT. It yields the protein CASSLLGDQPQHF.

This clone was detected only a few times. This chain uses TRBV2 with TRBJ1-4; the D is unclear. The germline gives CDR1 SNHLY, CDR2 FYNNEI. The CDR3 extends over 12 amino acids. V lost 4 bases and J 8 bases, leaving 8 bases between the germline ends. The CDR3 loop reads CASSGDLEKLFF. The CDR3 nucleotides read TGTGCCAGCAGTGGGGATCTGGAAAAACTGTTTTTT.

This clone showed up just a few times. This sequence joins TRBV5-1 and TRBJ2-4; 7 bases agree with TRBD1. Germline lookup yields CDR1 SGHRS and CDR2 YFSETQ. After removal of 1 base from V and 7 bases from J, the junction contained 11 bases not matched to a gene. CDR3 length equals 16 residues. The CDR3 DNA reads TGCGCCAGCAGCTTGAGCCTCAGACAGGGCAACAACATTCAGTACTTC. This sequence encodes CASSLSLRQGNNIQYF.

The rearrangement joins TRBV5-6 to TRBJ2-7; TRBD2 matches at 7 bases. This CDR3 is built from 15 residues. Trimming took 4 bases from V and 4 from J; bases not matched to a gene: 11. Per germline, CDR1 SGHDT and CDR2 YYEEEE. The CDR3 sequence: CASSRREWGKYEQYF. In DNA, the CDR3 is TGTGCCAGCAGCCGGCGGGAGTGGGGAAAGTACGAGCAGTACTTC. Full variable domain (missing parts from reference TRBV5-6 and TRBJ2-7): DAGVTQSPTHLIKTRGQQVTLRCSPKSGHDTVSWYQQALGQGPQFIFQYYEEEERQRGNFPDRFSGHQFPNYSSELNVNALLLGDSALYLCASSRREWGKYEQYFGPGTRLTVT.

The J gene is TRBJ1-2, the V gene TRBV5-6, with TRBD1 identical over 8 bases. The V gene end was trimmed by 4 bases and the J gene end by 5 bases; junction bases not matched to a gene: 16. The CDR3 is made up of 17 amino acids. Germline V gene lookup returns CDR1 SGHDT and CDR2 YYEEEE. The chain's CDR3 is CASSQFQGALRAYGYTF. The DNA for the CDR3 is TGTGCCAGCAGCCAATTTCAGGGGGCCCTTCGGGCGTATGGCTACACCTTC.

The chain recombines TRBV5-1 with TRBJ2-1; TRBD2 aligns across 7 bases. Trimming removed 2 bases from V and 6 bases from J; junction bases left unmatched: 5. The CDR3 is 14 residues long. CDR1 is SGHRS, CDR2 YFSETQ, per germline. The CDR3 region has the DNA TGCGCCAGCAGCTTATGGGAGGGCCTCAATGAGCAGTTCTTC. Translation gives CASSLWEGLNEQFF.

This clone was detected a few times. This sample includes further DNA sequences coding for the same CDR3. CDR3 residues: CASSSGLAYNEQFF. CDR3 DNA: TGTGCCAGCAGCTCGGGACTAGCTTACAATGAGCAGTTCTTC. The V gene is TRBV7-9, the J gene TRBJ2-1; 9 positions match TRBD2. Germline CDR1 SEHNR, CDR2 FQNEAQ (reference sequence). CDR3 length equals 14 residues. J lost 4 bases, V lost 4 bases, and 2 bases had no gene match. Drawing the rest from reference TRBV7-9 and TRBJ2-1, the complete variable domain is DTGVSQNPRHKITKRGQNVTFRCDPISEHNRLYWYRQTLGQGPEFLTYFQNEAQLEKSRLLSDRFSAERPKGSFSTLEIQRTEQGDSAMYLCASSSGLAYNEQFFGPGTRLTVL.

This clone has only a few counts. This chain uses TRBV5-6 with TRBJ1-5; 8 bases align to TRBD1. This CDR3 spans 15 amino acids. Trimming at V came to 4 bases and at J to 7 bases, leaving 10 bases not matched to a gene. Germline values: CDR1 SGHDT, CDR2 YYEEEE. CDR3 sequence (DNA): TGTGCCAGCAGCCTGAGACAGGGGATGCGACAGCCCCAGCATTTT. It specifies CASSLRQGMRQPQHF.

V and J are TRBV21-1 and TRBJ1-5. TRBV21-1 has pseudogene status. The CDR3 spans 19 residues. This chain's CDR3 is CASSRKEGQGLNSNQPQHF. The DNA for the CDR3 is TGTGCCAGCAGCAGAAAAGAGGGGCAGGGCCTCAATAGCAATCAGCCCCAGCATTTT.

The chain links TRBV15 to TRBJ2-1; D is perhaps TRBD1 (6 bases). CDR1 and CDR2 (germline): LNHNV, YYDKDF (reference sequence). The V gene lost 6 bases and the J gene lost 2 bases, with 20 bases spanning the gap. The length of the CDR3 is 17 residues. CDR3 residues: CATRPDRYSFAYNEQFF. In DNA, the CDR3 is TGTGCCACCAGACCAGACAGGTATAGTTTTGCCTACAATGAGCAGTTCTTC.

This clone was seen ten or more times. The chain carries TRBV7-9 and TRBJ1-4; D is uncertain. Germline V lookup: CDR1 SEHNR, CDR2 FQNEAQ (reference sequence). The CDR3 loop spans 14 amino acids. Deletions cut 2 bases from V and 5 bases from J, with 9 bases between. CDR3 region: CASSLQQLNEKLFF. CDR3 nucleotide sequence: TGTGCCAGCAGCTTACAACAGTTAAATGAAAAACTGTTTTTT. The whole variable domain, filled in from reference TRBV7-9 and TRBJ1-4, reads DTGVSQNPRHKITKRGQNVTFRCDPISEHNRLYWYRQTLGQGPEFLTYFQNEAQLEKSRLLSDRFSAERPKGSFSTLEIQRTEQGDSAMYLCASSLQQLNEKLFFGSGTQLSVL.

The rearrangement links TRBV7-8 to TRBJ2-5; TRBD1 matches 10 bases. Unmatched junction bases numbered 8, after V lost 5 bases and J lost 5 bases. CDR1 and CDR2 from the germline V gene are SGHVS and FQNEAQ. CDR3 length equals 15 residues. DNA for the CDR3: TGTGCCAGCAGCATAAGACAGGGGGCGATGGAGACCCAGTACTTC. Protein: CASSIRQGAMETQYF.

Here the CDR3 DNA reads TGTGCCAGCAGCGTTAGGGGGCGTGAGACAGGGCAGTTCTTC. This translates into CASSVRGRETGQFF. V and J are TRBV9 and TRBJ2-1, with 7 bases that match TRBD1. CDR1 and CDR2 from the germline V gene are SGDLS and YYNGEE. Unmatched junction bases numbered 11, after V lost 2 bases and J lost 12 bases. The CDR3 runs to 14 residues.

This chain links TRBV5-1 with TRBJ2-3; D not certain. Deletions cut 2 bases from V and 0 bases from J, with 10 bases between. Germline CDR1 reads SGHRS; CDR2 reads YFSETQ. The CDR3 is made up of 15 amino acids. The CDR3: CASSFVPTSTDTQYF. Here the CDR3 DNA reads TGCGCCAGCAGCTTTGTGCCGACTAGCACAGATACGCAGTATTTT.

This clone was recorded many times. The CDR3 reads CASSLEAGGNLKQYF. CDR3 in DNA: TGTGCCAGCAGCTTAGAGGCGGGAGGAAATTTAAAGCAGTACTTC. This chain joins TRBV7-2 and TRBJ2-7, with TRBD2 matching 8 bases. The trim removed 1 base at V and 8 bases at J, leaving 10 bases unmatched. The CDR3 is 15 residues long. CDR1 is SGHTA, CDR2 FQGNSA, per germline.

The chain recombines TRBV29-1 with TRBJ2-3, with TRBD1 matching over 7 bases. This CDR3 comprises 12 residues. Germline values: CDR1 SQVTM, CDR2 ANQGSEA. V shed 6 bases and J 4 bases; nucleotides not matched to a gene: 4. The DNA for the CDR3 is TGCAGCGTCAACACAGGGGCAGATACGCAGTATTTT. Protein: CSVNTGADTQYF.

CDR3 protein: CSVLGTGQQETQYF. CDR3 bases: TGCAGCGTTTTAGGGACCGGACAGCAAGAGACCCAGTACTTC. The chain is built from TRBV29-1 and TRBJ2-5; a possible D gene is TRBD1 (6 bases). This CDR3 has 14 amino acids. V was trimmed by 5 bases and J by 2 bases, leaving 15 bases between them. Germline V gene sequence: CDR1 SQVTM, CDR2 ANQGSEA.